This T cell receptor beta chain was identified in a study of blood T cell repertoires in COVID-19. Germline lookup yields CDR1 MNHEY and CDR2 SMNVEV (reference sequence). The CDR3 is made up of 14 amino acids. Trimming cost V 7 bases and J 0 bases, with 12 bases left between them. TCRdb's table, derived via immunoSEQ multiplex PCR, lists solely in-frame clones and lacks some. The data show about 210,000 clones, 87% seen once. Sequenced material: PBMCs or T cells enriched from blood (not recorded which). This chain links TRBV27 with TRBJ1-1; D is uncertain. This sequence was found in a man aged 25-40 years in a cohort exposed to, infected with or recovered from COVID-19 (not recorded which). The CDR3 here is CASISGFMNTEAFF. CDR3 nucleotide sequence: TGTGCCAGCATCTCCGGGTTTATGAACACTGAAGCTTTCTTT.